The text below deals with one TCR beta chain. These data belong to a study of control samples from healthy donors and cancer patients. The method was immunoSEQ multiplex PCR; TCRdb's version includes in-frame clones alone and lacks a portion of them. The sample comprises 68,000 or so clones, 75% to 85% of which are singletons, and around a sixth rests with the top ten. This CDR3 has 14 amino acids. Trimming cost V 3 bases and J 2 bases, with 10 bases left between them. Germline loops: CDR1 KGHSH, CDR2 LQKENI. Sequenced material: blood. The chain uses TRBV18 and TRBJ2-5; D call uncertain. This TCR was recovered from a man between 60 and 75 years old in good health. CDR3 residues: CASSPTQTQETQYF. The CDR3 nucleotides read TGTGCCAGCTCACCTACTCAAACACAAGAGACCCAGTACTTC. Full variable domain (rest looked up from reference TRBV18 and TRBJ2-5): NAGVMQNPRHLVRRRGQEARLRCSPMKGHSHVYWYRQLPEEGLKFMVYLQKENIIDESGMPKERFSAEFPKEGPSILRIQQVVRGDSAAYFCASSPTQTQETQYFGPGTRLLVL.